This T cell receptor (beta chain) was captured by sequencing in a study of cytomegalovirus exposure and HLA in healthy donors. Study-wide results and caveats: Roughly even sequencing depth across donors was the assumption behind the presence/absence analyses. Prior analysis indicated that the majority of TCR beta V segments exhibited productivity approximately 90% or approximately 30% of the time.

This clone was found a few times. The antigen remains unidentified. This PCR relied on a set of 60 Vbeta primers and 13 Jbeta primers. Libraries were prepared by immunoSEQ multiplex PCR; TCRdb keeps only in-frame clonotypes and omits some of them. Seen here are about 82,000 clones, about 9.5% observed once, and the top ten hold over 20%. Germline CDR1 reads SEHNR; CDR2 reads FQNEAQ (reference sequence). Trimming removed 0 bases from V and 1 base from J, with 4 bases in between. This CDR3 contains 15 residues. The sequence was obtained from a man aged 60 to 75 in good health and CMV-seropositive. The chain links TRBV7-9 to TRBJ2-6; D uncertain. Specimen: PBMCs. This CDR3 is CASSLAQSGANVLTF. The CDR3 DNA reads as TGTGCCAGCAGCTTAGCACAGTCTGGGGCCAACGTCCTGACTTTC.